This is a list of T cell receptor beta chains from one sample in a study of CD8 T cells in ankylosing spondylitis. One entry per CDR3 protein, called by TCRdb with MiXCR from the 5' RACE reads. The table has 100,000 or so distinct CDR3 sequences, about 9% seen once. Input material: blood, either unsorted or a sorted T cell fraction (not recorded which). These receptor sequences come from a male donor with ankylosing spondylitis. The CDR3 runs from the conserved cysteine through the conserved F or W. The D gene is left open where the match is weak. A row's size may be missing; if present it is once, few, many or a size class.

V	size	D	J	CDR3	DNA
TRBV9	NA	TRBD1	TRBJ2-5	CASSPPDRGFQETQYF	TGTGCCAGCAGCCCACCGGACAGGGGGTTCCAAGAGACCCAGTACTTC
TRBV4-1	many	NA	TRBJ1-5	CASSPNRASNQPQHF	TGCGCCAGCAGCCCCAACAGGGCTAGCAATCAGCCCCAGCATTTT
TRBV12-3/TRBV12-4	many	TRBD1	TRBJ1-5	CASRRQGGNQPQHF	TGTGCCAGCAGGCGACAGGGAGGGAATCAGCCCCAGCATTTT
TRBV11-1	NA	NA	TRBJ1-2	CASSPLGVGAHPDYGYTF	TGTGCCAGCAGCCCCTTAGGAGTAGGGGCGCACCCGGACTATGGCTACACCTTC
TRBV7-9	few	NA	TRBJ2-5	CASSPWDSVQETQYF	TGTGCCAGCAGCCCTTGGGACTCCGTCCAAGAGACCCAGTACTTC
TRBV5-1	many	NA	TRBJ2-7	CASSLGAGGYEQYF	TGCGCCAGCAGCTTGGGGGCAGGGGGGTACGAGCAGTACTTC
TRBV27	many	TRBD1	TRBJ2-7	CASSLSGQGVFGQYF	TGTGCCAGCAGTTTATCGGGACAGGGGGTCTTCGGGCAGTACTTC
TRBV7-2	many	NA	TRBJ1-2	CASSALPPPGGYTF	TGTGCCAGCAGCGCCTTGCCCCCTCCGGGTGGCTACACCTTC
TRBV12-3/TRBV12-4	many	NA	TRBJ2-1	CASTPRQVRDEQFF	TGTGCCAGCACCCCTCGACAGGTGAGGGATGAGCAGTTCTTC
TRBV6-5	NA	NA	TRBJ1-1	CASSYTGGTEAFF	TGTGCCAGCAGTTACACTGGGGGAACTGAAGCTTTCTTT
TRBV7-9	NA	NA	TRBJ1-4	CASNRGEKLFF	TGTGCCAGCAATAGAGGGGAAAAACTGTTTTTT
TRBV20-1	NA	NA	TRBJ2-3	CSASPGHMSTDTQYF	TGCAGTGCTTCTCCGGGCCATATGAGCACAGATACGCAGTATTTT
TRBV20-1	NA	NA	TRBJ2-7	CSARDLGEGEAYEQYF	TGCAGTGCTAGAGATCTGGGGGAGGGGGAGGCCTACGAGCAGTACTTC
TRBV7-6	few	TRBD1	TRBJ1-1	CASSRYQGDTEAFF	TGTGCCAGCAGCCGTTATCAGGGGGATACTGAAGCTTTCTTT
TRBV11-3	many	TRBD1	TRBJ2-1	CASSLGQGLYNEQFF	TGTGCCAGCAGTTTGGGACAGGGCTTATACAATGAGCAGTTCTTC
TRBV4-2	many	TRBD2	TRBJ2-1	CASSQVNSGGYNEQFF	TGTGCCAGCAGCCAAGTGAATAGCGGGGGCTACAATGAGCAGTTCTTC
TRBV20-1	few	TRBD2	TRBJ2-1	CSATGTSGSNEQFF	TGCAGTGCCACCGGGACTAGCGGGAGCAATGAGCAGTTCTTC
TRBV7-8	few	TRBD2	TRBJ2-1	CASSQLAVGDNEQFF	TGTGCCAGCAGCCAACTAGCGGTGGGCGACAATGAGCAGTTCTTC
TRBV29-1	few	TRBD1	TRBJ2-5	CSVEEVGQGVWGETQYF	TGCAGCGTTGAAGAAGTGGGACAGGGAGTGTGGGGGGAGACCCAGTACTTC
TRBV9	NA	NA	TRBJ2-1	CASSVGSAYSYNEQFF	TGTGCCAGCAGCGTAGGGAGCGCCTACTCCTACAATGAGCAGTTCTTC
TRBV27	NA	NA	TRBJ1-1	CASSLSKGGNTEAFF	TGTGCCAGCAGTTTATCGAAGGGTGGAAACACTGAAGCTTTCTTT
TRBV11-3	NA	TRBD1	TRBJ1-1	CASSLVRGDTEAFF	TGTGCCAGCAGCTTAGTCAGGGGGGACACTGAAGCTTTCTTT
TRBV27	NA	NA	TRBJ2-1	CASSLSRTHSYNEQFF	TGTGCCAGCAGTTTATCTAGAACTCACTCCTACAATGAGCAGTTCTTC
TRBV7-8	NA	NA	TRBJ2-2	CASSPPRGKAGEQFF	TGTGCCAGCAGCCCCCCGAGGGGAAAGGCCGGGGAGCAGTTTTTT
TRBV4-2	many	TRBD2	TRBJ2-7	CASSQAGLAGASYEQYF	TGTGCCAGCAGCCAAGCCGGACTAGCGGGTGCCTCCTACGAGCAGTACTTC
TRBV29-1	many	NA	TRBJ2-7	CSVETGRTYEQYF	TGCAGCGTTGAAACAGGTAGAACCTACGAGCAGTACTTC
TRBV5-4	few	TRBD1	TRBJ2-5	CASSSTGDLMWETQYF	TGTGCCAGCAGCTCAACAGGGGACCTTATGTGGGAGACCCAGTACTTC
TRBV20-1	few	NA	TRBJ1-1	CSATFPEAFF	TGCAGTGCTACATTCCCTGAAGCTTTCTTT
TRBV12-3/TRBV12-4	many	NA	TRBJ2-1	CASSPMDEQFF	TGTGCCAGCAGTCCGATGGATGAGCAGTTCTTC
TRBV14	NA	NA	TRBJ2-2	CASSQHREREWNGELFF	TGTGCCAGCAGCCAGCATAGGGAACGGGAGTGGAACGGGGAGCTGTTTTTT
TRBV28	many	NA	TRBJ2-5	CASTTTQQTQYF	TGTGCCAGCACCACTACGCAACAGACCCAGTACTTC
TRBV7-9	many	TRBD2	TRBJ2-1	CASWTSGISNEQFF	TGTGCCAGCTGGACTAGCGGGATCTCCAATGAGCAGTTCTTC
TRBV12-3/TRBV12-4	NA	NA	TRBJ1-1	CASSLARDTEAFF	TGTGCCAGCAGTTTAGCCAGGGACACTGAAGCTTTCTTT
TRBV15	many	NA	TRBJ1-5	CATGFRQSNQPQHF	TGTGCCACCGGGTTTAGACAGTCCAATCAGCCCCAGCATTTT
TRBV6-1	NA	TRBD1	TRBJ2-2	CASSTGTGLATGELFF	TGTGCCAGCAGTACCGGGACAGGGCTGGCGACCGGGGAGCTGTTTTTT
TRBV11-2	many	NA	TRBJ2-3	CASGRLISTDTQYF	TGTGCCAGCGGTCGGCTGATTAGCACAGATACGCAGTATTTT
TRBV11-2	few	NA	TRBJ2-5	CASSRQLGTPKETQYF	TGTGCCAGCAGCCGACAGTTAGGGACACCGAAGGAGACCCAGTACTTC
TRBV12-3/TRBV12-4	few	TRBD1	TRBJ2-5	CASSGTVYQETQYF	TGTGCCAGCAGTGGGACAGTGTACCAAGAGACCCAGTACTTC
TRBV29-1	NA	NA	TRBJ1-1	CSATGGGERDTEAFF	TGCAGCGCGACTGGGGGGGGCGAGAGGGACACTGAAGCTTTCTTT
TRBV4-1	many	TRBD2	TRBJ2-1	CASSQRGAGGPDEQFF	TGCGCCAGCAGCCAAAGGGGAGCGGGAGGGCCAGATGAGCAGTTCTTC
TRBV4-1	few	NA	TRBJ1-2	CASSRGSTRDPAGYGYTF	TGCGCCAGCAGCCGAGGGTCAACTCGGGACCCGGCCGGCTATGGCTACACCTTC
TRBV7-9	many	TRBD1	TRBJ2-1	CASSADRVDEQFF	TGTGCCAGCAGCGCGGACAGGGTGGATGAGCAGTTCTTC
TRBV3-1	NA	NA	TRBJ2-2	CASSPLSGGGGTGELFF	TGTGCCAGCAGCCCTTTAAGTGGTGGAGGCGGCACCGGGGAGCTGTTTTTT
TRBV10-2	few	TRBD2	TRBJ2-7	CASSQAGVYEQYF	TGCGCCAGCAGCCAAGCGGGAGTCTACGAGCAGTACTTC
TRBV20-1	many	NA	TRBJ2-3	CSASERGKPYTDTQYF	TGCAGTGCTAGTGAGAGGGGCAAGCCCTACACAGATACGCAGTATTTT
TRBV7-8	many	NA	TRBJ1-5	CASSLTTGRNQPQHF	TGTGCCAGCAGCTTAACTACAGGGAGGAATCAGCCCCAGCATTTT
TRBV15	few	TRBD2	TRBJ2-4	CATSGPGLAEGRAKNIQYF	TGTGCCACCAGCGGACCGGGACTAGCAGAAGGGCGGGCCAAAAACATTCAGTACTTC
TRBV5-1	NA	NA	TRBJ2-7	CASSEDTGLSASYEQYF	TGCGCCAGCAGCGAGGACACAGGGCTCTCGGCGTCGTACGAGCAGTACTTC
TRBV9	many	NA	TRBJ2-3	CASSVGGADLPDTQYF	TGTGCCAGCAGCGTAGGCGGAGCGGATCTTCCAGATACGCAGTATTTT
TRBV12-3/TRBV12-4	many	NA	TRBJ2-7	CASSLDHLNAGYEQYF	TGTGCCAGCAGTTTAGACCACCTAAACGCGGGCTACGAGCAGTACTTC